This TCR beta chain originates from a study of blood T cell repertoires in COVID-19. Study at large: Samples taken during acute and convalescent COVID-19 were collected in the United States, Italy and Spain. T cells, B-cell-depleted T cells, or PBMCs supplied cDNA or gDNA.

Of note for this clone: Other DNA sequences in this specimen translate into the identical CDR3.

In the original workflow: How many nucleated cells were present was estimated from reference gene primer amplification. The protocol was immunoSEQ multiplex PCR, while the TCRdb copy is restricted to in-frame clones and leaves out a portion. The DNA was the basis for D and trimming; V, J and clone size are from that table. The table lists some 270,000 clones, roughly 86% of them singletons. The sample taken for sequencing was peripheral blood. This receptor was taken from a man aged 35 to 55 with active or convalescent COVID-19.

The CDR3 DNA is TGCGCCAGCAGCTTGTTGCTACAAGAGACCCAGTACTTC. This translates into CASSLLLQETQYF. This chain links TRBV5-1 with TRBJ2-5; D unresolved. V dropped 1 base and J dropped 2 bases, with 6 bases sitting between them. CDR1 is SGHRS, CDR2 YFSETQ, per germline. The CDR3 sequence is 13 residues long.